This TCR beta chain was identified during a study of CD8+ T cells in alopecia areata. The study's findings and limits: Lesional tissue from the scalp (especially in alopecia totalis/universalis) showed higher clonality than normal scalp. Scalp samples also yield sequences of resident alphabeta T cells from normal skin.

About this clone: Its antigen is unidentified.

Using a FACSAria, the CD4+ and CD8+ T cells were sorted from the PBMCs. RNA, once extracted, was reverse transcribed into cDNA for use as the sequencing template. The repertoire was sequenced with immunoSEQ multiplex PCR; TCRdb's copy has only in-frame clones and lacks some. The repertoire consists of roughly 150,000 clones, with around 55% occurring once and the leading ten covering 4% to 5.5%. Trimming left V 5 bases short and J 4 bases short, with 8 bases between. The germline gives CDR1 MNHEY, CDR2 SVGAGI. The CDR3 has 12 residues. This TCR came from a human donor in good health. The chain joins TRBV6-5 to TRBJ1-1; D is possibly TRBD1 (6 bases). The sequenced sample consisted of CD4+ T cells sorted from blood. CDR3 sequence: CASSQQGTEAFF. Here the CDR3 DNA reads TGTGCCAGCAGTCAACAGGGCACTGAAGCTTTCTTT.